This entry lists 2 T cell receptor beta chains sequenced from one sample in a study of T cells in localized non-small cell lung cancer. The data were produced by immunoSEQ multiplex PCR, yet TCRdb's version contains in-frame clones alone and is incomplete. The table has about 28,000 clones, around 81% seen once. The sequences come from peripheral blood mononuclear cells, collected before any cancer treatment. These receptors all stem from a man between 40 and 69 years old with stage III lung adenocarcinoma.

V is TRBV19 and J is TRBJ2-5; D is ambiguous. The CDR3 consists of 12 residues. The ends were cut back, 5 bases at V and 5 bases at J, with 9 bases in the middle. Germline values: CDR1 LNHDA, CDR2 SQIVND (reference sequence). Here the CDR3 DNA reads TGTGCCAGTAGTGCCTGGCGGGAGACCCAGTACTTC. It codes for CASSAWRETQYF. Full variable domain (rest looked up from reference TRBV19 and TRBJ2-5): DGGITQSPKYLFRKEGQNVTLSCEQNLNHDAMYWYRQDPGQGLRLIYYSQIVNDFQKGDIAEGYSVSREKKESFPLTVTSAQKNPTAFYLCASSAWRETQYFGPGTRLLVL.

The chain joins TRBV6-1 to TRBJ2-5; possible D gene TRBD1, 6 bases. The CDR3 is made up of 13 amino acids. The germline gives CDR1 MNHNS, CDR2 SASEGT. Trimming removed 6 bases from V and 5 bases from J, with 13 bases in between. CDR3: CASRYRDGETQYF. The CDR3 DNA reads as TGTGCCAGCAGATACAGGGATGGGGAGACCCAGTACTTC.